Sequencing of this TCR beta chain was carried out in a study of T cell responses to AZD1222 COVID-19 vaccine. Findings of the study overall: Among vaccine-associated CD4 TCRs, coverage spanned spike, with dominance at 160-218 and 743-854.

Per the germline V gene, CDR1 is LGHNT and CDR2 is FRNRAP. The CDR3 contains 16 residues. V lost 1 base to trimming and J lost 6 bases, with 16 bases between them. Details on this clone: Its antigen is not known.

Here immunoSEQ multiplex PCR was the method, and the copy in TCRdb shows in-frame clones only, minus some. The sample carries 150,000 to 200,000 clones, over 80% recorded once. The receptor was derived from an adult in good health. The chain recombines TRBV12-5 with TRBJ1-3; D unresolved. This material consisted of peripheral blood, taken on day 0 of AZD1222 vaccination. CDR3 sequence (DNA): TGTGCTAGTGGTTTGGAACCCCCGGGCCGAACAAACACCATATATTTT. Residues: CASGLEPPGRTNTIYF.